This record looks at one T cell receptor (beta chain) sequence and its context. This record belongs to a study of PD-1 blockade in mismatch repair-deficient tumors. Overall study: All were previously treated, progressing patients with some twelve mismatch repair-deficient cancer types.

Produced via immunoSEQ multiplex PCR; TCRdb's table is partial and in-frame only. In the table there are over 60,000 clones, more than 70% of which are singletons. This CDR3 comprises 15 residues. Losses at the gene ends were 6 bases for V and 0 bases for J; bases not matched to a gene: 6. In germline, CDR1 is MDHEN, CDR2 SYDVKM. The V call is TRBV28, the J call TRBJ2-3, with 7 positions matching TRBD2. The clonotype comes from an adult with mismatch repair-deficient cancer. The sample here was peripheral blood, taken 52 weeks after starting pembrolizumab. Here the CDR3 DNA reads TGTGCCAGCAGACTGCGGGAGTTGAGCACAGATACGCAGTATTTT. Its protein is CASRLRELSTDTQYF. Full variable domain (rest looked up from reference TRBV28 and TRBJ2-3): DVKVTQSSRYLVKRTGEKVFLECVQDMDHENMFWYRQDPGLGLRLIYFSYDVKMKEKGDIPEGYSVSREKKERFSLILESASTNQTSMYLCASRLRELSTDTQYFGPGTRLTVL.